This record covers a single T cell receptor beta chain. Germline V CDR1 and CDR2: LGHDT, YNNKEL (reference sequence). The CDR3 consists of 14 residues. Losses at the gene ends were 4 bases for V and 2 bases for J; bases not matched to a gene: 3. The data stem from a study of blood T cell repertoires in COVID-19. Clones were read by immunoSEQ multiplex PCR, and TCRdb kept only the in-frame ones, dropping some. This table has about 220,000 clones, 80% to 90% appearing once. This clonotype was sampled from a woman in her sixties who had recovered from COVID-19. The chain is built from TRBV3-1 (or the pseudogene TRBV3-2) and TRBJ2-7; 9 nucleotides agree with TRBD1. Sequencing was done on a sample of peripheral blood. CDR3 bases: TGTGCCAGCAGCCCTTGGACAGGGGCCTACGAGCAGTACTTC. Translating it yields CASSPWTGAYEQYF.